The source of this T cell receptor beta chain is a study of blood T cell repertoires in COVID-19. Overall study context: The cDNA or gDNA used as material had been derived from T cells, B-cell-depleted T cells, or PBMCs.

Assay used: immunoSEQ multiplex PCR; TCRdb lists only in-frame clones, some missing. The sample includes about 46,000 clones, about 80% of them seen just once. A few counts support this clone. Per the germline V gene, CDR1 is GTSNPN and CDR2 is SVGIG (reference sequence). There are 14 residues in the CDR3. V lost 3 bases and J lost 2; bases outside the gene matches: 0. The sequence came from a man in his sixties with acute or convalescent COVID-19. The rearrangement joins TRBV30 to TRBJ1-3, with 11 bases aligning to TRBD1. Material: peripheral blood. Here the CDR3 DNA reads TGTGCCTGGAGGGGACAGGGGGCTGGAAACACCATATATTTT. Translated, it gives CAWRGQGAGNTIYF. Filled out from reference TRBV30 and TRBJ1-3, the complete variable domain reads SQTIHQWPATLVQPVGSPLSLECTVEGTSNPNLYWYRQAAGRGLQLLFYSVGIGQISSEVPQNLSASRPQDRQFILSSKKLLLSDSGFYLCAWRGQGAGNTIYFGEGSWLTVV.